A single sample is the source of the 20 T cell receptor beta chains below, sequenced in a study of T cells in women clearing cervical HPV infection. The protocol was immunoSEQ multiplex PCR, while the TCRdb copy is restricted to in-frame clones and leaves out a portion. Found here are fewer than 40,000 clones; the top ten clones hold 6.5% to 8%. Input material: blood buffy coat. Receptor source: a woman aged 18-70 years with a cervical HPV16 infection that either progressed to CIN3+ or cleared (not recorded which).

A remark on this clone: The read ends 3 residues before the CDR3 terminus; that terminus is restored from the germline J gene. J is TRBJ2-1 and V is TRBV12-3 or TRBV12-4; 10 bases match TRBD1. The junction had 10 bases not matched to a gene; V was cut back by 6 bases and J by 8 bases. This CDR3 spans 15 amino acids. The DNA read from the CDR3 is TGTGCCAGCAGGGGGGGACAGGGGTTGGTGGATGAG. Its translation is CASRGGQGLVDE. The full CDR3 protein reads CASRGGQGLVDEQFF.

Notes on this clone: The CDR3 end lies 3 residues beyond the end of the read and is filled in from the germline J gene. The chain uses TRBV13 and TRBJ2-1; possible D gene TRBD2, 6 bases. Trimming removed 2 bases from V and 6 bases from J, with 20 bases in between. This CDR3 is 17 amino acids long. The germline CDR1 and CDR2 sequences are PRHDT and FYEKMQ (reference sequence). The CDR3 region is CASSLYLVGSGSNEQFF. The DNA read from the CDR3 is TGTGCCAGCAGCTTATACCTCGTCGGAAGCGGGTCCAATGAG.

About this clone itself: The missing CDR3 end, 3 residues past where the read stops, is filled in from the germline J gene. The chain combines TRBV29-1 with TRBJ2-2, with TRBD1 identical over 9 bases. CDR1 and CDR2 (germline): SQVTM, ANQGSEA. The CDR3 spans 12 residues. The CDR3 spells CSAQGAGEKLFF. Partial CDR3 DNA: TGCAGCGCACAGGGGGCCGGTGAAAAG.

As regards this clone: The sequenced fragment ends 3 residues before the CDR3 boundary, so the rest is inferred from the germline J gene. This sample also contains other DNA sequences that code for the same CDR3. The chain uses TRBV19 and TRBJ1-2, with a tentative D call TRBD1 (5 bases). The V end was cut by 8 bases, the J end by 4 bases, with 26 bases between. This CDR3 spans 17 amino acids. From germline, CDR1 is LNHDA and CDR2 SQIVND (reference sequence). The sequenced part of the CDR3 DNA is TGTGCCAGTGGAAGAGGTGGGAGGAGTGGAGGGGTCTATGGC. Translating it yields CASGRGGRSGGVYG. The CDR3 in full is CASGRGGRSGGVYGYTF.

Turning to this clone: The read finishes 3 residues shy of the CDR3 end, and the germline J gene is used to complete it. The rearrangement uses TRBV18 and TRBJ2-2, with TRBD1 matching 7 bases. The CDR3 sequence is 14 residues long. Germline V lookup: CDR1 KGHSH, CDR2 LQKENI. The sequenced CDR3 bases are TGTGCCAGCTCACCAGGACAGGATCATAGAAAG. This sequence encodes CASSPGQDHRK. The whole CDR3 protein reads CASSPGQDHRKLFF.

In the case of this clone: The read ends 3 residues shy of where the CDR3 ends; the end is completed using the germline J gene. The chain employs TRBV10-3 and TRBJ1-1; a weak D match, TRBD1 (6 bases). V dropped 4 bases and J dropped 0 bases, with 9 bases sitting between them. The CDR3 is made up of 14 amino acids. In germline, CDR1 is ENHRY, CDR2 SYGVKD. The CDR3 sequence: CAISGGQMNTEAFF. The part of the CDR3 DNA that was read is TGTGCCATCAGTGGAGGACAGATGAACACTGAA.

With respect to this clone: The CDR3 end lies 3 residues beyond the end of the read and is filled in from the germline J gene. The chain has TRBV7-6 and TRBJ2-2; maybe TRBD2 (5 bases). This CDR3 has 17 residues. Trimming removed 1 base at V and 3 bases at J, with 15 bases between. Germline lookup yields CDR1 SGHVS and CDR2 FNYEAQ. CDR3 DNA, as far as it was read: TGTGCCAGCAGCTTAGGTGCCGAGGGTTGGGACACCGGGGAG. It specifies CASSLGAEGWDTGE. The entire CDR3 is CASSLGAEGWDTGELFF.

In the case of this clone: The CDR3 end lies 3 residues beyond the end of the read and is filled in from the germline J gene. V is TRBV5-6 and J is TRBJ2-3; D uncertain. The CDR3 consists of 12 residues. Germline values: CDR1 SGHDT, CDR2 YYEEEE. The germline V and J ends were trimmed by 4 bases and 4 bases, with 7 bases remaining between them. This CDR3 reads CASSAIADTQYF. The CDR3 bases that were read are TGTGCCAGCAGCGCAATAGCAGATACG.

A remark on this clone: The read finishes 3 residues shy of the CDR3 end, and the germline J gene is used to complete it. This chain uses TRBV5-4 with TRBJ2-7; D is possibly TRBD1 (6 bases). The CDR3 runs to 14 residues. From germline, CDR1 is SGHNT and CDR2 YYREEE (reference sequence). The V end lost 4 bases, the J end lost 2 bases, and 13 bases lay between the germline ends. Here the CDR3 reads CASSPDRRTYEQYF. CDR3 DNA (partial): TGTGCCAGCAGCCCCGACAGGAGGACCTACGAG.

On this clone itself: The read is 3 residues too short to cover the CDR3 end, so that end is filled in from the germline J gene. This CDR3 is also generated by other DNA sequences in the sample. This sequence joins TRBV6-4 and TRBJ1-3, with 7 bases identical to TRBD1. There are 16 residues in the CDR3. CDR1 and CDR2 from the germline V gene are MRHNA and SNTAGT. V was pared by 2 bases and J by 8 bases, with 12 bases of the junction left unmatched. The CDR3 protein is CASSDGSTGLRDTIYF. The DNA read from the CDR3 is TGTGCCAGCAGTGACGGATCGACAGGGCTAAGGGACACC.

CDR3 bases read: TGCGCCAGCAGCTTGGGACAGGCTGGTGCCAAAAACATT. The encoded protein is CASSLGQAGAKNI. The whole CDR3 reads CASSLGQAGAKNIQYF. The chain recombines TRBV5-1 with TRBJ2-4, with D tentatively TRBD1 (6 bases). The read terminates 3 residues before the CDR3 end, so the remaining end is supplied by the germline J gene. Germline V gene lookup returns CDR1 SGHRS and CDR2 YFSETQ. The CDR3 spans 16 residues. Trimming removed 0 bases from V and 1 base from J, with 11 bases in between.

Details on this clone: The CDR3 end lies 3 residues beyond the end of the read and is filled in from the germline J gene. The chain carries TRBV5-1 and TRBJ2-2; D ambiguous. Germline loops: CDR1 SGHRS, CDR2 YFSETQ. The CDR3 has 15 residues. V shed 0 bases and J shed 7 bases, with 13 bases lying between them. CDR3 sequence: CASSLGAARLGELFF. Incomplete CDR3 DNA: TGCGCCAGCAGCTTGGGGGCTGCACGCCTCGGGGAG.

A word on this clone: The CDR3 end is not reached by the read, which stops 3 residues before it; the germline J gene fills it in. The V and J genes are TRBV7-3 and TRBJ2-2; no clear D gene. V was shortened by 5 bases and J by 5 bases, with 12 bases between the two germline ends. The germline gives CDR1 SGHTA, CDR2 FQGTGA. This CDR3 has 14 residues. The sequenced CDR3 bases are TGTGCCAGCAGCCCCCTGGCCCAGACCGGGGAG. It specifies CASSPLAQTGE. The whole CDR3 region reads CASSPLAQTGELFF. The entire variable domain, with the rest obtained from reference TRBV7-3 and TRBJ2-2, is as follows: GAGVSQTPSNKVTEKGKYVELRCDPISGHTALYWYRQSLGQGPEFLIYFQGTGAADDSGLPNDRFFAVRPEGSVSTLKIQRTERGDSAVYLCASSPLAQTGELFFGEGSRLTVL.

Remarks on this clone: The sequence runs out 3 residues before the end of the CDR3; the remainder is reconstructed from the germline J gene. The chain couples TRBV6-2 or TRBV6-3 to TRBJ1-5; no clear D. This CDR3 has 16 residues. CDR1 is MNHEY and CDR2 is SVGEGT in the germline V gene. The V gene lost 0 bases and the J gene lost 2 bases, with 11 bases spanning the gap. The CDR3 region is CASSYSSSRGNQPQHF. The sequenced CDR3 bases are TGTGCCAGCAGTTACTCGAGTAGTCGGGGCAATCAGCCC.

Worth noting for this clone: The CDR3 is cut off 3 residues early in the read; its end comes from the germline J gene. The rearrangement uses TRBV2 and TRBJ1-1; tentatively, D is TRBD1 (6 bases). The germline V and J ends were trimmed by 6 bases and 1 base, with 9 bases remaining between them. Germline-derived CDR1 and CDR2 are SNHLY and FYNNEI. The CDR3 length is 13 residues. CDR3 DNA (partial): TGTGCCAGCAGAACGGACAGGAACACTGAA. Translated, it gives CASRTDRNTE. The entire CDR3 is CASRTDRNTEAFF.

The part of the CDR3 DNA that was read is TGTGCCTGGAGAGACTGGGGGCTCACAGATACC. Protein product: CAWRDWGLTDT. The CDR3, in full, reads CAWRDWGLTDTQYF. V gene TRBV30 combines with J gene TRBJ2-5; a weak D match, TRBD1 (6 bases). The read ends 3 residues before the CDR3 terminus; that terminus is restored from the germline J gene. Germline CDR1 and CDR2: GTSNPN and SVGIG (reference sequence). The CDR3 has 14 residues.

To note about this clone: The read comes to an end 3 residues before the CDR3 does, leaving the germline J gene to fill in the end. The chain recombines TRBV2 with TRBJ2-2; possible D gene TRBD1, 5 bases. The germline gives CDR1 SNHLY, CDR2 FYNNEI. Deletions cut 3 bases from V and 6 bases from J, with 11 bases between. The CDR3 sequence is 14 residues long. CDR3 DNA (partial): TGTGCCAGCAGTGAGGGGCCCCGGGCCGGGGAG. Its protein is CASSEGPRAGE. The CDR3 as a whole reads CASSEGPRAGELFF.

As regards this clone: The read terminates 3 residues ahead of where the CDR3 ends, so the germline J gene completes it. The genes are TRBV7-3 and TRBJ2-4, with D possibly TRBD1 on 6 matching bases. Per germline, CDR1 SGHTA and CDR2 FQGTGA. This CDR3 spans 13 amino acids. CDR3 amino acids: CASSPGDGYGQYF. CDR3 bases read: TGTGCCAGCAGCCCAGGGGACGGCTATGGT. Full variable domain (missing parts from reference TRBV7-3 and TRBJ2-4): GAGVSQTPSNKVTEKGKYVELRCDPISGHTALYWYRQSLGQGPEFLIYFQGTGAADDSGLPNDRFFAVRPEGSVSTLKIQRTERGDSAVYLCASSPGDGYGQYFGAGTRLSVL.

Remarks on this clone: Read data end 3 residues before the CDR3 end; the end is taken from the germline J gene. This chain joins TRBV5-6 and TRBJ1-1; 9 bases fit TRBD1. This CDR3 is 13 amino acids long. CDR1 is SGHDT, CDR2 YYEEEE, per germline. V trimming: 5 bases; J trimming: 5 bases; junction bases outside the gene matches: 4. The CDR3 spells CASRGTGMTEAFF. Partial CDR3 DNA: TGTGCCAGCAGAGGGACAGGGATGACTGAA.

A word on this clone: The CDR3 goes on 3 residues after the read ends, and that part is filled in from the germline J gene. The rearrangement links TRBV28 to TRBJ1-5, with D unclear. Germline V CDR1 and CDR2: MDHEN, SYDVKM. Trimming took 2 bases from V and 2 from J, leaving 7 bases between them. This CDR3 is 14 amino acids long. CDR3 sequence: CASSLGSGNQPQHF. CDR3 DNA (partial): TGTGCCAGCAGTTTAGGCAGCGGCAATCAGCCC.